This TCR beta chain was identified during a study of cytomegalovirus exposure and HLA in healthy donors. PCR used 60 Vbeta primers and 13 Jbeta primers. Here immunoSEQ multiplex PCR was the method, and the copy in TCRdb shows in-frame clones only, minus some. The sample shows about 160,000 clones, roughly three quarters of them seen only once. Sampled while nominally healthy, donors likely had unrecorded immune exposures. Study-wide results and limits: Among TCR beta chains of equal frequency, HLA-associated ones were more clonally expanded in a later analysis. By a later analysis, the bulk of CMV-associated TCR beta chains appeared HLA-restricted.

In this sample, this clone turned up once. Its antigen is not known. Input material: PBMCs. This TCR was sampled from a male donor in good health and CMV-seropositive.

Written as DNA, the CDR3 is TGCGCCAGCAGCTTGGATAGCGGGGGGCTACGGGGGGCCCAGTACTTC. Protein sequence: CASSLDSGGLRGAQYF. V usage is TRBV5-1 and J usage is TRBJ2-5; 10 bases are a match to TRBD2. CDR3 length equals 16 residues. The junction had 11 bases not matched to a gene; V was cut back by 0 bases and J by 9 bases. Germline CDR1 is SGHRS and CDR2 is YFSETQ.